This is a list of T cell receptor beta chains from one sample in a study of beta chain features in type 1 diabetes. TCRdb keeps only in-frame clones here, not all; method: immunoSEQ multiplex PCR. Among 600,000 to 650,000 clones, roughly a sixth were seen once, and the ten largest hold 0.07% to 0.095%. The sequencing input was naive CD4+ T cells from blood. The receptor source for this set is a man aged 18 to 29 in good health. Each CDR3 is given with its conserved first and last residue. The order of the fields is clone size, V gene, J gene, D gene, CDR3 protein. A D gene is named only where the DNA matches it firmly. Clone size is shown for a subset of rows, as once, few, many or a class of expanded clone.

>few|TRBV27|TRBJ1-5|TRBD1
CASSPWGTVSNQPQHF
>NA|TRBV7-2|TRBJ2-1|TRBD2
CASRLRTSGSRNEQFF
>NA|TRBV5-4|TRBJ2-3|NA
CASSRDTDTQYF
>NA|TRBV10-3|TRBJ2-5|NA
CAISGGETQYF
>once|TRBV5-1|TRBJ2-3|NA
CASSSRNVGDTQYF
>NA|TRBV7-2|TRBJ2-7|NA
CASSLDNYEQYF
>NA|TRBV28|TRBJ1-2|TRBD1
CAGGQGYYGYTF
>few|TRBV6-5|TRBJ1-2|NA
CASRSGSAGFGYTF
>few|TRBV29-1|TRBJ1-5|NA
CSVGVNTGQPQHF
>few|TRBV7-2|TRBJ2-7|TRBD1
CASSFPGQVFYEQYF
>few|TRBV18|TRBJ1-3|NA
CASSPAGSGSGNTIYF
>NA|TRBV6-5|TRBJ2-5|NA
CASSYAGTETQYF
>NA|TRBV5-1|TRBJ2-1|TRBD1
CASSYGDRINNEQFF
>few|TRBV19|TRBJ2-7|TRBD1
CASSMPGQGSEQYF
>few|TRBV2|TRBJ2-7|TRBD1
CASRQTGGRSYEQYF
>NA|TRBV29-1|TRBJ1-1|NA
CSVSGRMNTEAFF
>few|TRBV9|TRBJ2-7|NA
CASSVVDYEQYF
>few|TRBV14|TRBJ2-7|NA
CASSQVGLYEQYF
>few|TRBV7-2|TRBJ2-3|NA
CASSWDTRTDTQYF
>NA|TRBV30|TRBJ1-5|TRBD1
CAWSRGDQPQHF
>once|TRBV13|TRBJ1-6|NA
CASSVRQIYSPLHF
>NA|TRBV10-3|TRBJ1-6|NA
CAIRSEGSGNSPLHF
>few|TRBV19|TRBJ2-1|TRBD1
CASSPPGQGPSMNQFF
>NA|TRBV18|TRBJ1-2|NA
CASSPPSQNGYTF
>NA|TRBV4-1|TRBJ2-5|NA
CASSLIVEQETQYF
>NA|TRBV7-2|TRBJ2-7|NA
CASSGGVGGDVDF
>few|TRBV27|TRBJ1-1|NA
CASSLKDSNTEAFF
>few|TRBV20-1|TRBJ2-7|NA
CSVSSPYEQYF
>NA|TRBV29-1|TRBJ2-4|TRBD1
CSVGRETGGKNIQYF
>NA|TRBV7-2|TRBJ2-3|TRBD1
CASSLGQGERDTQYF
>NA|TRBV6-5|TRBJ2-7|NA
CASSYHGSSYEQYF
>few|TRBV7-2|TRBJ1-1|NA
CASSFESRFEAFF
>NA|TRBV18|TRBJ1-2|TRBD1
CASSPTGWYGYTF
>NA|TRBV7-2|TRBJ2-1|NA
CASSLDWSSNNEQFF
>NA|TRBV7-2|TRBJ1-2|TRBD1
CASSPRRGTGGNYGYTF
>few|TRBV4-1|TRBJ1-5|NA
CASSRFGVGDSDSNQPQHF
>few|TRBV5-1|TRBJ2-1|TRBD1
CATAPGQTIYNEQFF
>NA|TRBV5-1|TRBJ2-7|TRBD1
CASSTRDSQYF
>NA|TRBV2|TRBJ1-1|TRBD1
CASSRQGVNTEAFF
>few|TRBV28|TRBJ2-5|NA
CASSPPPFETQYF
>few|TRBV23-1|TRBJ1-1|TRBD1
CASSQPRDRVSVNTEALF
>few|TRBV4-2|TRBJ2-7|NA
CASSRASHLSLSYEQYF
>NA|TRBV25-1|TRBJ2-4|NA
CASTGNTKNIQYF